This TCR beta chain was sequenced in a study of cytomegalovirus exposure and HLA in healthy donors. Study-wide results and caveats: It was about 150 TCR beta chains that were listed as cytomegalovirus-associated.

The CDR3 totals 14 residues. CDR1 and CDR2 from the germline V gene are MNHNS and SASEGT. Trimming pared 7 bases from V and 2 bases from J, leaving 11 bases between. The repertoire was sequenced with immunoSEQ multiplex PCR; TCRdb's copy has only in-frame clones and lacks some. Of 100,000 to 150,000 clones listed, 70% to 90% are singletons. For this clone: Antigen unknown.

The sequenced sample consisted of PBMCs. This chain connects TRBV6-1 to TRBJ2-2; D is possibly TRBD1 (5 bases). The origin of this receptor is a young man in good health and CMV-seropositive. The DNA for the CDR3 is TGTGCCAGCAATCAGGGCCCCAACACCGGGGAGCTGTTTTTT. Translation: CASNQGPNTGELFF.